What follows are 14 T cell receptor beta chains derived from one specimen sequenced in a study of cytomegalovirus exposure and HLA in healthy donors (dated by TCRdb to 2017 to 2019). To prepare the library, the immunoSEQ multiplex PCR assay was applied. The multiplex PCR relied on a mix of 60 forward primers for TCR Vbeta segments and 13 reverse primers for TCR Jbeta segments. In TCRdb, the immuneACCESS table is reduced to in-frame sequences with V and J assigned. These tables do not hold every clone; where another copy was compared, an unresolved V gene accounts for under half, and the others remain unexplained. The sample table shows about 130,000 clones, and roughly 83% are seen once. Of the sample, roughly 1.2% is held by the ten largest clones. Sequencing used PBMCs. The origin of the receptors is a girl aged 2 to 10 in good health and CMV-seronegative.

The rearrangement uses TRBV6-1 and TRBJ2-1; D might be TRBD2 (6 bases). Looked up from germline, CDR1 is MNHNS and CDR2 is SASEGT. This CDR3 has 15 amino acids. Between the trimmed V and J ends, which lost 3 bases and 4 bases, there was a span of 13 bases. The CDR3 is CASSDPGGAYNEQFF. The CDR3 DNA reads TGTGCCAGCAGTGACCCCGGCGGGGCTTACAATGAGCAGTTCTTC.

The rearrangement uses TRBV10-2 and TRBJ2-1, with D unresolved. The CDR3 length is 13 residues. V lost 9 bases and J 0 bases, leaving 9 bases between the germline ends. Germline CDR1 reads WSHSY; CDR2 reads SAAADI. CDR3 region: CASAESSYNEQFF. CDR3 nucleotide sequence: TGCGCCAGTGCGGAGAGCTCCTACAATGAGCAGTTCTTC.

V usage is TRBV9 and J usage is TRBJ1-5; the D gene is possibly TRBD1 (5 bases). The germline gives CDR1 SGDLS, CDR2 YYNGEE. The V gene lost 0 bases and the J gene lost 7 bases, with 14 bases spanning the gap. The CDR3 length is 15 residues. CDR3 residues: CASSVGAGLGQPQHF. For the CDR3, the DNA is TGTGCCAGCAGCGTAGGAGCAGGGCTGGGCCAGCCCCAGCATTTT.

This clone came up once. This chain uses TRBV13 with TRBJ2-7; 7 bases fit TRBD2. This CDR3 is 14 amino acids long. Germline values: CDR1 PRHDT, CDR2 FYEKMQ (reference sequence). Germline trimming cut 5 bases from V and 4 bases from J; bases unmatched to any gene: 8. The CDR3 sequence is CASSPVGGRYEQYF. For the CDR3, the DNA is TGTGCCAGCAGCCCAGTCGGCGGGAGATACGAGCAGTACTTC.

This clone was seen more than once but under ten times. The chain carries TRBV6-5 and TRBJ1-1; no reliable D call. This CDR3 has 13 amino acids. CDR1 is MNHEY, CDR2 SVGAGI, per germline. V lost 8 bases and J 0 bases, leaving 10 bases between the germline ends. CDR3 sequence: CASHRELNTEAFF. CDR3 nucleotide sequence: TGTGCCAGCCATCGCGAACTGAACACTGAAGCTTTCTTT.

The J gene is TRBJ1-5, the V gene TRBV28; no clear D. The germline V gene has CDR1 MDHEN and CDR2 SYDVKM. The CDR3 extends over 18 amino acids. Trimming took 2 bases from V and 0 from J, leaving 17 bases between them. CDR3 coding DNA: TGTGCCAGCAGTTTAGTCCCCAAGAGAGTTAATAGCAATCAGCCCCAGCATTTT. The encoded protein is CASSLVPKRVNSNQPQHF.

V and J are TRBV21-1 and TRBJ1-1; no DNA check was done on the table's D call, TRBD1. TRBV21-1 is an annotated pseudogene. This CDR3 has 15 residues. CDR3 protein: CASSKAKGLGTEAFF. CDR3 bases: TGTGCCAGCAGCAAAGCGAAGGGGCTGGGGACTGAAGCTTTCTTT.

This chain uses TRBV6-6 with TRBJ2-1, with 7 nucleotides matching TRBD2. The V segment lost 2 bases and the J segment 7 bases; nucleotides outside the gene matches: 8. This CDR3 is built from 15 residues. Germline V gene sequence: CDR1 MNHNY, CDR2 SVGAGI (reference sequence). The CDR3 DNA sequence: TGTGCCAGCAGTTACGTACTAGCGCCTGGAAATGAGCAGTTCTTC. As protein: CASSYVLAPGNEQFF.

The rearrangement uses TRBV5-1 and TRBJ2-1; tentative D call: TRBD2 (6 bases). CDR3 length: 19 residues. Germline loops: CDR1 SGHRS, CDR2 YFSETQ. Trimming left V 2 bases short and J 0 bases short, with 21 bases between. CDR3 protein: CASSFTGLPARSSYNEQFF. CDR3 DNA: TGCGCCAGCAGCTTTACGGGACTTCCAGCTCGAAGCTCCTACAATGAGCAGTTCTTC.

V is TRBV15 and J is TRBJ2-5, with D perhaps matching TRBD1 (5 bases). This CDR3 has 15 residues. Germline lookup yields CDR1 LNHNV and CDR2 YYDKDF (reference sequence). V lost 0 bases and J 2 bases, leaving 10 bases between the germline ends. The DNA for the CDR3 is TGTGCCACCAGCAGAGATCCGACAGCTCAAGAGACCCAGTACTTC. Its translation is CATSRDPTAQETQYF.

The V call is TRBV5-1, the J call TRBJ1-1; 7 positions agree with TRBD1. The CDR3 consists of 14 residues. From germline, CDR1 is SGHRS and CDR2 YFSETQ. V trimming: 0 bases; J trimming: 7 bases; junction bases outside the gene matches: 6. The CDR3 DNA follows: TGCGCCAGCAGCTTGGGACAGGGCGGGGATGAAGCTTTCTTT. Amino acids: CASSLGQGGDEAFF.

In this sample, this clone turned up once. The chain links TRBV6-5 to TRBJ1-1; D unclear. The CDR3 consists of 11 residues. Per the germline V gene, CDR1 is MNHEY and CDR2 is SVGAGI. Trimming cost V 6 bases and J 5 bases, with 7 bases left between them. The CDR3 loop is CASRFLTEAFF. The CDR3 bases are TGTGCCAGCAGGTTTCTGACTGAAGCTTTCTTT.

Here the CDR3 reads CASSFGRQGAPRNYEQYF. The CDR3 nucleotides read TGTGCCAGCAGTTTCGGGAGACAGGGGGCCCCCCGGAACTACGAGCAGTACTTC. The chain couples TRBV28 to TRBJ2-7, with 10 bases matching TRBD1. CDR1 is MDHEN and CDR2 is SYDVKM in the germline V gene. This CDR3 has 18 amino acids. Losses at the gene ends were 3 bases for V and 3 bases for J; bases not matched to a gene: 14.

The V gene is TRBV19, the J gene TRBJ2-2; maybe TRBD1 (5 bases). Germline CDR1 and CDR2: LNHDA and SQIVND (reference sequence). Trimming pared 3 bases from V and 2 bases from J, leaving 13 bases between. CDR3 length: 16 amino acids. The CDR3 nucleotides are TGTGCCAGTAGTATCGAAAGTACAGGCAACACCGGGGAGCTGTTTTTT. Translation: CASSIESTGNTGELFF.